The rows below give T cell receptor beta chains drawn from one sample of a study of control samples from healthy donors and cancer patients. The data were produced by immunoSEQ multiplex PCR, yet TCRdb's version contains in-frame clones alone and is incomplete. This sample has roughly 190,000 clones, with roughly nine tenths found just once. The sequencing input was blood. The receptors shown here come from a man aged 30 to 45 in good health. CDR3s include the opening cysteine and the closing phenylalanine or tryptophan. The D gene is left open where the match is weak. Some rows have no size entry. The others give once, few or many, or a class for an expanded clone.

size: .; V: TRBV4-1; D: TRBD2; J: TRBJ2-6; DNA: TGCGCCAGCAGCCGGTCCCCGGGACTAGCGGGGGGCCCCTCTGGGGCCAACGTCCTGACTTTC; CDR3: CASSRSPGLAGGPSGANVLTF
size: .; V: TRBV12-5; D: TRBD1; J: TRBJ1-2; DNA: TGTGCTAGTGGTCTGACAGGGGCGCGCGGCTACACCTTC; CDR3: CASGLTGARGYTF
size: .; V: TRBV12-5; D: .; J: TRBJ2-3; DNA: TGTGCTAGTGGTTTGGTACGAGGCGGGGTAGGGAAAGATACGCAGTATTTT; CDR3: CASGLVRGGVGKDTQYF
size: .; V: TRBV5-1; D: .; J: TRBJ2-3; DNA: TGCGCCAGCAGCTTGGGTGGTGGCACAGATACGCAGTATTTT; CDR3: CASSLGGGTDTQYF
size: .; V: TRBV4-2; D: TRBD1; J: TRBJ1-6; DNA: TGTGCCAGCAGCCAGGAGAGACAGGGACAAAATTCACCCCTCCACTTT; CDR3: CASSQERQGQNSPLHF
size: .; V: TRBV11-2; D: TRBD1; J: TRBJ2-1; DNA: TGTGCCAGCAGCTTATCAGGGGGCCGAACCTACAATGAGCAGTTCTTC; CDR3: CASSLSGGRTYNEQFF
size: .; V: TRBV9; D: .; J: TRBJ1-4; DNA: TGTGCCAGCAGCGTAGGAAGAGGGACGGCCGGGGAAAAGCTGTTTTTT; CDR3: CASSVGRGTAGEKLFF
size: .; V: TRBV12-3/TRBV12-4; D: .; J: TRBJ1-1; DNA: TGTGCCAGCAGTTTTTACAGGGCCACTGAAGCTTTCTTT; CDR3: CASSFYRATEAFF
size: .; V: TRBV7-3; D: TRBD2; J: TRBJ2-7; DNA: TGTGCCAGCAGCTCTGGACTAGCGGGGGGCGAGCAGTACTTC; CDR3: CASSSGLAGGEQYF
size: once; V: TRBV5-4; D: .; J: TRBJ1-3; DNA: TGTGCCAGCAGCTTGAGTGGGTATGGAAACACCATATATTTT; CDR3: CASSLSGYGNTIYF
size: .; V: TRBV5-1; D: TRBD2; J: TRBJ2-3; DNA: TGCGCCACTGCCGACGGGGGGGGCACAGATACGCAGTATTTT; CDR3: CATADGGGTDTQYF
size: once; V: TRBV11-2; D: .; J: TRBJ1-3; DNA: TGTGCCAGCAGCTTAGTCGGGGTTGGAAACACCATATATTTT; CDR3: CASSLVGVGNTIYF
size: .; V: TRBV9; D: .; J: TRBJ1-4; DNA: TGTGCCAGCAGCGAGAGGGCTGGGAGGGGAAAACTGTTTTTT; CDR3: CASSERAGRGKLFF
size: .; V: TRBV6-2/TRBV6-3; D: .; J: TRBJ1-2; DNA: TGTGCCAGCAGTTACCAGGCAGAATCTGGCTACACCTTC; CDR3: CASSYQAESGYTF
size: few; V: TRBV2; D: .; J: TRBJ1-5; DNA: TGTGCCAGCAGTGAATCGAGGGGTAGCAATCAGCCCCAGCATTTT; CDR3: CASSESRGSNQPQHF
size: .; V: TRBV7-2; D: .; J: TRBJ1-6; DNA: TGTGCCAGCAGCTTGGGCTCAGCCGCTGCCTCACCCCTCCACTTT; CDR3: CASSLGSAAASPLHF
size: .; V: TRBV5-6; D: .; J: TRBJ1-6; DNA: TGTGCCAGCAGCTTGGTAAAGGGATCTCCTCGCTCTTATAATTCACCCCTCCACTTT; CDR3: CASSLVKGSPRSYNSPLHF
size: .; V: TRBV7-2; D: TRBD2; J: TRBJ2-4; DNA: TGTGCCAGCAGCTTAGTGGGACTAGCGGGGGGCAAAAACATTCAGTACTTC; CDR3: CASSLVGLAGGKNIQYF
size: once; V: TRBV5-1; D: .; J: TRBJ2-1; DNA: TGCGCCAGCAGCGGTGGGCAGGGTGGGCTTAGATCCCGGCAGTTCTTC; CDR3: CASSGGQGGLRSRQFF
size: .; V: TRBV19; D: .; J: TRBJ2-7; DNA: TGTGCCAGTAGTCTCCGACGGAGCCTCTACGAGCAGTACTTC; CDR3: CASSLRRSLYEQYF
size: .; V: TRBV6-4; D: .; J: TRBJ1-1; DNA: TGTGCCAGCAGAACAGGTCCAGGGACTGAAGCTTTCTTT; CDR3: CASRTGPGTEAFF
size: .; V: TRBV30; D: TRBD1; J: TRBJ2-7; DNA: TGTGCCGCGGCCCCGGGACAGGGCTACGAGCAGTACTTC; CDR3: CAAAPGQGYEQYF
size: .; V: TRBV4-1; D: .; J: TRBJ1-5; DNA: TGCGCCAGCAGCCAAGATCACGGACAGCCCCAGCATTTT; CDR3: CASSQDHGQPQHF
size: .; V: TRBV2; D: TRBD2; J: TRBJ2-1; DNA: TGTGCCAGCAGGCCTGGGGCGGGAGCCTACAATGAGCAGTTCTTC; CDR3: CASRPGAGAYNEQFF
size: .; V: TRBV5-1; D: .; J: TRBJ1-2; DNA: TGCGCCAGCAGCGAAGGGGACTACTATGGCTACACCTTC; CDR3: CASSEGDYYGYTF
size: .; V: TRBV7-3; D: .; J: TRBJ2-3; DNA: TGTGCCAGCAGCTCATCCGGGACTCCTTCAGATACGCAGTATTTT; CDR3: CASSSSGTPSDTQYF
size: .; V: TRBV12-5; D: .; J: TRBJ1-5; DNA: TGTGCTAGTGGTCCCCGATGGGGGCCCTCTAATCAGCCCCAGCATTTT; CDR3: CASGPRWGPSNQPQHF
size: .; V: TRBV30; D: .; J: TRBJ2-7; DNA: TGTGCCTGGAGTGTCAAGGGTAGGTACGAGCAGTACTTC; CDR3: CAWSVKGRYEQYF
size: .; V: TRBV10-3; D: .; J: TRBJ1-1; DNA: TGTGCCATCAGTGAGAGGAGGGACACTGAAGCTTTCTTT; CDR3: CAISERRDTEAFF
size: .; V: TRBV2; D: .; J: TRBJ1-1; DNA: TGTGCCAGCAGTGGACCCCGACAGCACACTGAAGCTTTCTTT; CDR3: CASSGPRQHTEAFF